This T cell receptor beta chain was obtained from a study of T cells in tuberculosis. The data were produced by immunoSEQ multiplex PCR, yet TCRdb's version contains in-frame clones alone and is incomplete. Of 26,000 or so clones in the sample, around 90% were seen once. Germline assignment: CDR1 SGDLS and CDR2 YYNGEE. This CDR3 is 16 amino acids long. V gave up 3 bases and J gave up 3 bases; unmatched junction bases: 6. The sample consisted of PBMCs. The source is a donor aged 10 to 29 with latent tuberculosis or without tuberculosis infection. The J gene is TRBJ1-6, the V gene TRBV9; TRBD1 aligns across 7 bases. The CDR3: CASSEGQIHYNSPLHF. The CDR3 bases are TGTGCCAGCAGCGAGGGACAGATCCACTATAATTCACCCCTCCACTTT.